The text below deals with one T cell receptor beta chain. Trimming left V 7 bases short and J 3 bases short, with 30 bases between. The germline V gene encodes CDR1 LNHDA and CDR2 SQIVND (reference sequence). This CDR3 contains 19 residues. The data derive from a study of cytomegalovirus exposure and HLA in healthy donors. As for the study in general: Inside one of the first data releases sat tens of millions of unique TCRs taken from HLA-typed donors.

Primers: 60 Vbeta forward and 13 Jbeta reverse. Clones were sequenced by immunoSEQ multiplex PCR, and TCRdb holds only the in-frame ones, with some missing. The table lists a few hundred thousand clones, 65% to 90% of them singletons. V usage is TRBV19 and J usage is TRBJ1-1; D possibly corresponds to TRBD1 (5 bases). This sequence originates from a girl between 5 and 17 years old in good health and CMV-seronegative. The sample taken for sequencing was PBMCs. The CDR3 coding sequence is TGTGCCAGTAAAATCTTCAGGGCAGATAAAGAGAATCGATACACTGAAGCTTTCTTT. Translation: CASKIFRADKENRYTEAFF.